Each of the 10 T cell receptor beta chains below was sequenced from the same sample in a study of CD8+ T cells in alopecia areata. The sample's treatment: oral pan-JAK inhibitor, 5-10 mg twice daily. Once RNA had been extracted, it was reverse transcribed into cDNA to act as the sequencing template. Profiling relied on immunoSEQ multiplex PCR, and the TCRdb table lists in-frame clones only, not all of them. The sample includes around 200,000 clones, around 56% of them seen just once. Sequences were derived from CD4+ T cells sorted from blood, sampled at week 4, from a patient treated with tofacitinib. Receptors originate from a human donor with alopecia areata.

This clone was counted only a few times. The chain combines TRBV30 with TRBJ1-1; D call uncertain. Trimming cost V 5 bases and J 0 bases, with 13 bases left between them. Germline CDR1 GTSNPN, CDR2 SVGIG (reference sequence). This CDR3 contains 14 residues. The CDR3 is CAWRRTDMNTEAFF. CDR3 nucleotide sequence: TGTGCCTGGCGCCGGACGGATATGAACACTGAAGCTTTCTTT.

This clone was counted only a few times. V and J are TRBV30 and TRBJ2-2; D gene ambiguous. The CDR3 loop spans 14 amino acids. With 0 bases removed from V and 3 bases from J, the gap between germline ends came to 8 bases. Germline CDR1 is GTSNPN and CDR2 is SVGIG (reference sequence). In DNA form, the CDR3 reads TGTGCCTGGAGTGTAGAGGTCCACACCGGGGAGCTGTTTTTT. Translation gives CAWSVEVHTGELFF.

The chain uses TRBV7-3 and TRBJ2-3, with D perhaps TRBD1 or TRBD2 (6 bases each). Germline V gene data show CDR1 as SGHTA and CDR2 as FQGTGA. Trimming took 6 bases from V and 5 from J, leaving 12 bases between them. This CDR3 is 13 amino acids long. This CDR3 reads CASRAEGVDTQYF. Written as DNA, the CDR3 is TGTGCCAGCAGGGCGGAGGGGGTAGATACGCAGTATTTT.

The V and J genes are TRBV27 and TRBJ2-7; tentative D call: TRBD1 (5 bases). The CDR3 loop spans 14 amino acids. CDR1 MNHEY and CDR2 SMNVEV come from the germline V gene (reference sequence). V was pared by 7 bases and J by 4 bases, with 17 bases between. DNA of the CDR3: TGTGCCAGCACTCCCACCCCAGGGTTATACGAGCAGTACTTC. This sequence encodes CASTPTPGLYEQYF.

This sequence joins TRBV7-2 and TRBJ1-2, with D perhaps matching TRBD1 (5 bases). The CDR3 is 14 amino acids. From germline, CDR1 is SGHTA and CDR2 FQGNSA. The germline V and J ends were trimmed by 5 bases and 8 bases, with 18 bases remaining between them. The CDR3 is CASSQNRGAKGYTF. The CDR3, as DNA: TGTGCCAGCAGCCAGAACCGCGGGGCGAAGGGCTACACCTTC.

The J gene is TRBJ1-3, the V gene TRBV7-2; no firm D call. CDR1 SGHTA and CDR2 FQGNSA come from the germline V gene. The CDR3 covers 14 residues. The germline V and J ends were trimmed by 3 bases and 0 bases, with 6 bases remaining between them. CDR3 in DNA: TGTGCCAGCAGCTTTACTTTCTCTGGAAACACCATATATTTT. As protein: CASSFTFSGNTIYF.

This clone has just a few counts. This chain connects TRBV6-5 to TRBJ2-3, with D possibly being TRBD1 (5 bases). Germline assignment: CDR1 MNHEY and CDR2 SVGAGI. The CDR3 is 13 residues long. The V gene lost 7 bases and the J gene lost 4 bases, with 12 bases spanning the gap. CDR3 sequence reads: CASTNRGPDTQYF. The CDR3 region has the DNA TGTGCCAGCACAAATAGGGGCCCAGATACGCAGTATTTT.

The chain couples TRBV15 to TRBJ2-1; D remains unclear. Trimming cost V 4 bases and J 9 bases, with 7 bases left between them. The germline gives CDR1 LNHNV, CDR2 YYDKDF (reference sequence). The CDR3 runs 11 residues. The DNA of the CDR3 is TGTGCCACCAGCAACTGGATTGAGCAGTTCTTC. Protein sequence: CATSNWIEQFF.

V is TRBV4-2 and J is TRBJ1-1; no clear D. The CDR3 extends over 11 amino acids. Germline loops: CDR1 LGHNA, CDR2 YNFKEQ. The V end was cut by 1 base, the J end by 10 bases, with 7 bases between. CDR3 amino acids: CASSQGRAAFF. In DNA form, the CDR3 reads TGTGCCAGCAGCCAAGGACGTGCAGCTTTCTTT.

The chain recombines TRBV29-1 with TRBJ2-3; maybe TRBD1 (5 bases). V dropped 5 bases and J dropped 5 bases, with 20 bases sitting between them. Germline-derived CDR1 and CDR2 are SQVTM and ANQGSEA. The CDR3 loop spans 15 amino acids. The DNA of the CDR3 is TGCAGCGTTCTCGACAGACTGGAATTCAAAGATACGCAGTATTTT. It codes for CSVLDRLEFKDTQYF.